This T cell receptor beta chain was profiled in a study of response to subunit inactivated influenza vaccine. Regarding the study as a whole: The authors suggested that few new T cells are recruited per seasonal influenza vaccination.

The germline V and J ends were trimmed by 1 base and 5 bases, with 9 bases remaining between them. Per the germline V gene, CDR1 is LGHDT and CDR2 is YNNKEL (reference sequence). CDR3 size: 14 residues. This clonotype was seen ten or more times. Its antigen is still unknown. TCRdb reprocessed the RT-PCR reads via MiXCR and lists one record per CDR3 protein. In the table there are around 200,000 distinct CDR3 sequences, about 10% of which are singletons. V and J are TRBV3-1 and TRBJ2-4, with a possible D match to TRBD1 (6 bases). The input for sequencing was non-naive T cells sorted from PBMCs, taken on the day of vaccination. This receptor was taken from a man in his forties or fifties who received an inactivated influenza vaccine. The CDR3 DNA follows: TGTGCCAGCAGCCAAGGTCCAGGGGAAAACATTCAGTACTTC. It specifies CASSQGPGENIQYF.